The present entry profiles one T cell receptor beta chain with its context. The sample belongs to a study of shared clonotypes between healthy human individuals. Germline CDR1 and CDR2: SGHTA and FQGTGA. The CDR3 is 16 residues long. Unmatched junction bases numbered 11, after V lost 5 bases and J lost 8 bases. Generated by immunoSEQ multiplex PCR, the TCRdb table keeps only in-frame clones and is missing some. This table has around 2,000,000 clones, about 93% appearing once. It was CD45RO-negative cells, positively selected for CCR7, that made up naive CD8 cells, with terminally differentiated effector memory CD45RA+ cells excluded.

The clonotype originates from a man aged 18 to 30 in good health. Some clones in this sample may be carry-over from other donors' samples. This sequence joins TRBV7-3 and TRBJ2-1, with TRBD1 matching 11 bases. Sequencing input: naive CD8+ T cells from PBMCs. Here the CDR3 DNA reads TGTGCCAGCAGCCCGAGACCCGGGACAGGGGGATATGAGCAGTTCTTC. Residues: CASSPRPGTGGYEQFF.